A selection of T cell receptor beta chains follows, all from one sample in a study of blood T cell repertoires in COVID-19. The protocol was immunoSEQ multiplex PCR, while the TCRdb copy is restricted to in-frame clones and leaves out a portion. Of some 79,000 clones listed, roughly 89% are singletons. Sequenced: peripheral blood. The receptors were gathered from a man aged 70-80 years with active or convalescent COVID-19. CDR3s include the opening cysteine and the closing phenylalanine or tryptophan. Each record gives: J gene, clone size, D gene, V gene, CDR3 protein, CDR3 DNA. The D gene is left open where the match is weak. Not all rows give a size; the values are once, few, many and, for expanded clones, a class.

TRBJ1-2 | . | . | TRBV5-1 | CASSLGQMDGYTF | TGCGCCAGCAGCTTGGGACAGATGGATGGCTACACCTTC
TRBJ2-3 | . | TRBD1 | TRBV2 | CASSDDRGTDTQYF | TGTGCCAGCAGTGATGACAGGGGAACAGATACGCAGTATTTT
TRBJ2-7 | . | TRBD1 | TRBV10-3 | CAISVRDRGYYEQYF | TGTGCCATCAGTGTGAGGGACAGGGGGTACTACGAGCAGTACTTC
TRBJ2-5 | . | TRBD2 | TRBV9 | CASSPRGGVKETQYF | TGTGCCAGCAGCCCCCGGGGGGGGGTAAAAGAGACCCAGTACTTC
TRBJ1-5 | . | . | TRBV9 | CASSVGISNQPQHF | TGTGCCAGCAGCGTCGGGATCAGCAATCAGCCCCAGCATTTT
TRBJ1-1 | . | . | TRBV28 | CASSLLSVNTEAFF | TGTGCCAGCAGTCTCTTATCGGTGAACACTGAAGCTTTCTTT
TRBJ2-7 | . | TRBD2 | TRBV27 | CASSLGTSGTYEQYF | TGTGCCAGCAGCCTAGGGACTAGCGGGACGTACGAGCAGTACTTC
TRBJ2-7 | . | TRBD2 | TRBV6-1 | CASSEARTSAYF | TGTGCCAGCAGTGAAGCGCGGACTAGCGCGTACTTC
TRBJ1-3 | . | . | TRBV18 | CASSPPMSSGNTIYF | TGTGCCAGCTCACCACCGATGAGCTCTGGAAACACCATATATTTT
TRBJ1-2 | . | . | TRBV10-3 | CAIKQIEEHYGYTF | TGTGCCATCAAGCAAATCGAGGAACACTATGGCTACACCTTC
TRBJ1-2 | few | TRBD1 | TRBV15 | CATSPGGNYYGYTF | TGTGCCACCAGTCCAGGGGGGAATTACTATGGCTACACCTTC
TRBJ1-6 | . | TRBD1 | TRBV7-9 | CASSLNTGQGERSPLHF | TGTGCCAGCAGCTTAAACACTGGACAGGGCGAGCGTTCACCCCTCCACTTT
TRBJ2-1 | . | . | TRBV5-1 | CASTGGGSGTEQFF | TGCGCCAGCACCGGAGGGGGGAGCGGGACTGAGCAGTTCTTC
TRBJ1-1 | . | . | TRBV7-2 | CASSLVHGEAEAFF | TGTGCCAGCAGCTTAGTTCATGGGGAGGCTGAAGCTTTCTTT
TRBJ2-7 | . | . | TRBV6-5 | CASSPTENVYEQYF | TGTGCCAGCAGTCCTACAGAAAACGTCTACGAGCAGTACTTC
TRBJ1-1 | once | TRBD1 | TRBV9 | CASSVGGSGTANTEAFF | TGTGCCAGCAGCGTAGGAGGTAGCGGGACAGCGAACACTGAAGCTTTCTTT
TRBJ2-1 | few | . | TRBV2 | CASSEIGGGEQFF | TGTGCCAGCAGTGAAATTGGGGGCGGTGAGCAGTTCTTC
TRBJ1-2 | once | . | TRBV19 | CASSYRTDGYTF | TGTGCCAGTAGTTACAGGACCGATGGCTACACCTTC